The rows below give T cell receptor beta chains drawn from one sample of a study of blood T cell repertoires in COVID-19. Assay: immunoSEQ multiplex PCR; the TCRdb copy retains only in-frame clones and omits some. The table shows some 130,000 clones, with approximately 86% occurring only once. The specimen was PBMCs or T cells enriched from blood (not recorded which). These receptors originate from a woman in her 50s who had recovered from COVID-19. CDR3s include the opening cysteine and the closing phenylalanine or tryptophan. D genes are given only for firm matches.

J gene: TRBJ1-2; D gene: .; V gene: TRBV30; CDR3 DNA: TGTGCCTGGAATCGTGGAGCCTCTAACTATGGCTACACCTTC; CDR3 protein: CAWNRGASNYGYTF
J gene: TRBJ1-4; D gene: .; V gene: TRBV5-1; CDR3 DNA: TGCGCCAGCTCCCCCTCTCTTGCAACTAATGAAAAACTGTTTTTT; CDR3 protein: CASSPSLATNEKLFF
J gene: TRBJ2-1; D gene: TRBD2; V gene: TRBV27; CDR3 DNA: TGTGCCAGCAGTTCCATAGCGGGGGGCGGCAATGAGCAGTTCTTC; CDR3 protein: CASSSIAGGGNEQFF
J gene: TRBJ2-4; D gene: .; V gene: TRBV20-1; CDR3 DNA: TGCAGTGCTAGACCGGAAAACATTCAGTACTTC; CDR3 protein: CSARPENIQYF
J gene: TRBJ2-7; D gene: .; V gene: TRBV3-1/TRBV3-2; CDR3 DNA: TGTGCCAGCAGCCAAGCCGGTCGCTACGAGCAGTACTTC; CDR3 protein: CASSQAGRYEQYF
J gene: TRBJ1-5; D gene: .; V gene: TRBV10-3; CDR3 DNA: TGTGCCATCTCCAGTCAGGGGAGCAATCAGCCCCAGCATTTT; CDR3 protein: CAISSQGSNQPQHF
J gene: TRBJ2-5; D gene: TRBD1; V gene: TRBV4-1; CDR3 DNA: TGCGCCAGCAGCCAAAGAGGGACAGGGGGGCTCCAAGAGACCCAGTACTTC; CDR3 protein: CASSQRGTGGLQETQYF
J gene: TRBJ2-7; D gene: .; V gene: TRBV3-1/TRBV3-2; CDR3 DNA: TGTGCCAGCAGCCAAGCTCGGGGTGGGCAGTACTTC; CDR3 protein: CASSQARGGQYF
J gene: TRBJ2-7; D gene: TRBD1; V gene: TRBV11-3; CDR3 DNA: TGTGCCAGCAGCTTAAAGGGGGACAGTACCTACGAGCAGTACTTC; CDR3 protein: CASSLKGDSTYEQYF
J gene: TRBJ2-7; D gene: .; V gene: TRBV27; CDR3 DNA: TGTGCCAGCAGTTTCCGGGAGACTTCCTACGAGCAGTACTTC; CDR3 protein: CASSFRETSYEQYF
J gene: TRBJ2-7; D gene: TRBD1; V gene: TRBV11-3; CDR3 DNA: TGTGCCAGCAGCCAGACAGGGCGGTTGATCGAGCAGTACTTC; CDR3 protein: CASSQTGRLIEQYF
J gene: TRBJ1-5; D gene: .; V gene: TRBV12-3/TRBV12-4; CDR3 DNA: TGTGCCAGCAGTTTAAGCAGGGATCAGCCCCAGCATTTT; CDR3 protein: CASSLSRDQPQHF
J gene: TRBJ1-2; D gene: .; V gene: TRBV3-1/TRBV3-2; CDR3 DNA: TGTGCCAGCAGCAAGAACCAGGGGTTCTATGGCTACACCTTC; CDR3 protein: CASSKNQGFYGYTF
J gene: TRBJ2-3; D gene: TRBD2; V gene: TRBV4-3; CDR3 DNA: TGCGCCAGCAGCCAAGATGCGGGGGTCGCAGATACGCAGTATTTT; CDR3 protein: CASSQDAGVADTQYF
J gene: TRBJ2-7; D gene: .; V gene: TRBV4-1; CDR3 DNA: TGCGCCAGCAGCCAAGTAGGAGGTCACGGTGAGCAGTACTTC; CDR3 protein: CASSQVGGHGEQYF
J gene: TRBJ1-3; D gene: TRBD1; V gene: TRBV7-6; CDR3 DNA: TGTGCCAGCGGACAGGGGAGAAACACCATATATTTT; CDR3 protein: CASGQGRNTIYF
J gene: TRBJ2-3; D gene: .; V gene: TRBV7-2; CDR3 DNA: TGTGCCAGCAGCTTAAGAACTGCAGGTACGCAGTATTTT; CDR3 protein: CASSLRTAGTQYF
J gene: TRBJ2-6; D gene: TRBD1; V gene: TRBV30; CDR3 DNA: TGTGCCTTGGGACAGGGGGCTCCTGGGGCCAACGTCCTGACTTTC; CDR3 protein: CALGQGAPGANVLTF